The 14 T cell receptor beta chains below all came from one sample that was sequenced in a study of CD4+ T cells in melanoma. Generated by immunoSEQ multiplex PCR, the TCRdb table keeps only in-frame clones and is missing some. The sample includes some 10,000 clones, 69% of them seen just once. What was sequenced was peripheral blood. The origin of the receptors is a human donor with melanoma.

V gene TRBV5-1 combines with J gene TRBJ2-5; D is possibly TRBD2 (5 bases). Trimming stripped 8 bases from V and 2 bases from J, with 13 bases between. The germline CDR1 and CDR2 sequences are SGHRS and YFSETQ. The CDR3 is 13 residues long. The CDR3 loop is CASTPDWQETQYF. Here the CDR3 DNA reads TGCGCCAGTACGCCGGACTGGCAAGAGACCCAGTACTTC.

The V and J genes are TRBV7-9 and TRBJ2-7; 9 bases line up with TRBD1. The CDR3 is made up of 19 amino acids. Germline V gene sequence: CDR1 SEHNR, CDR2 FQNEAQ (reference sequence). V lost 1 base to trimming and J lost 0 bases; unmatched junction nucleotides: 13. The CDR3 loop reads CASSLVLTPGQGLSYEQYF. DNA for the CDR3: TGTGCCAGCAGCTTAGTCTTAACCCCGGGACAGGGCCTCTCCTACGAGCAGTACTTC.

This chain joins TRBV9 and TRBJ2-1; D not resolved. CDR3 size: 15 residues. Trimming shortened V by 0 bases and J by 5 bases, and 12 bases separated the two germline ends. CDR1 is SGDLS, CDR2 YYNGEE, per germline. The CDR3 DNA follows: TGTGCCAGCAGCGTAGCCCCCCCCACCGACAATGAGCAGTTCTTC. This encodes CASSVAPPTDNEQFF.

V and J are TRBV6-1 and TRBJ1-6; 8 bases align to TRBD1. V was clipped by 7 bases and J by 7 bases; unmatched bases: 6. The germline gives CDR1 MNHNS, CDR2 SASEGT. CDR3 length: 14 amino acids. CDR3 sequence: CASNDRGFNSPLHF. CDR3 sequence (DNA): TGTGCCAGCAATGACAGGGGTTTCAATTCACCCCTCCACTTT.

This CDR3 is CASSEVQGSGNTIYF. CDR3 nucleotides: TGTGCCAGCAGTGAAGTACAGGGCTCTGGAAACACCATATATTTT. The chain combines TRBV6-1 with TRBJ1-3; possibly TRBD1 for D (6 bases). V gave up 1 base and J gave up 0 bases, with 7 bases separating them. CDR3 length: 15 residues. Germline V gene lookup returns CDR1 MNHNS and CDR2 SASEGT.

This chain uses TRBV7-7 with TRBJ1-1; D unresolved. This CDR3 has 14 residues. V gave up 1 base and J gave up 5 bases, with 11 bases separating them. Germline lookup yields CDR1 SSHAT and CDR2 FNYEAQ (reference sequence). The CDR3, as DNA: TGTGCCAGCAGCTTAGGGACTCTTGGAACTGAAGCTTTCTTT. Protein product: CASSLGTLGTEAFF.

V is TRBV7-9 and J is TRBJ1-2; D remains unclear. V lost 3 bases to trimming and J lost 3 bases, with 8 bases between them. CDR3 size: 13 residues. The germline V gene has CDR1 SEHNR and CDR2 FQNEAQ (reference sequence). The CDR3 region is CASSFDGDYGYTF. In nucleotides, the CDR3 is TGTGCCAGCAGCTTTGACGGGGACTATGGCTACACCTTC. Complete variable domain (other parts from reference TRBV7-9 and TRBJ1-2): DTGVSQNPRHKITKRGQNVTFRCDPISEHNRLYWYRQTLGQGPEFLTYFQNEAQLEKSRLLSDRFSAERPKGSFSTLEIQRTEQGDSAMYLCASSFDGDYGYTFGSGTRLTVV.

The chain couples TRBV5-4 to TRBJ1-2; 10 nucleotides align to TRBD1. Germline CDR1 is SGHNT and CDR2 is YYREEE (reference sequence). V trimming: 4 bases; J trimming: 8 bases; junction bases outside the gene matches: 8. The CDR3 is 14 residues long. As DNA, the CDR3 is TGTGCCAGCAGCCCCAGACAGGGGGCGGGCGGCTACACCTTC. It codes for CASSPRQGAGGYTF.

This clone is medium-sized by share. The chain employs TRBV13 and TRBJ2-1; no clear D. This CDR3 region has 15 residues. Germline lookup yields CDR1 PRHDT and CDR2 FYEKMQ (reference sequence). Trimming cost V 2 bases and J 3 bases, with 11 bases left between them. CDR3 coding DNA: TGTGCCAGCAGCTTACGTCAATCCATCTACAATGAGCAGTTCTTC. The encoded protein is CASSLRQSIYNEQFF.

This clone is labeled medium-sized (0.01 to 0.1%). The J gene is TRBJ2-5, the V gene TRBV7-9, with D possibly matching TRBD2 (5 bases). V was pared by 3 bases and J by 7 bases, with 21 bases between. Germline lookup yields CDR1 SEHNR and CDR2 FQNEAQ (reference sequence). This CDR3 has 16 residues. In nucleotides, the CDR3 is TGTGCCAGCAGCTTGGAGGTTGGTCGCCTTTGGGGGACCCAGTACTTC. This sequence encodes CASSLEVGRLWGTQYF.

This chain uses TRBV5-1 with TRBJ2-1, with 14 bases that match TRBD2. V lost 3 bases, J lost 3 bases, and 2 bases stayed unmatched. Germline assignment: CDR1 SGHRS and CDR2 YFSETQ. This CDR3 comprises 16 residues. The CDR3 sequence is CASSSGTSGGYNEQFF. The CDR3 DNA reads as TGCGCCAGCAGCTCGGGGACTAGCGGGGGCTACAATGAGCAGTTCTTC.

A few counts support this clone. Here the CDR3 reads CATTPGSYNEQFF. For the CDR3, the DNA is TGTGCCACCACACCGGGCTCCTACAATGAGCAGTTCTTC. The chain couples TRBV7-2 to TRBJ2-1; D not resolved. V was shortened by 10 bases and J by 0 bases, with 10 bases between the two germline ends. The V gene's germline CDR1 is SGHTA and CDR2 FQGNSA. The CDR3 runs 13 residues.

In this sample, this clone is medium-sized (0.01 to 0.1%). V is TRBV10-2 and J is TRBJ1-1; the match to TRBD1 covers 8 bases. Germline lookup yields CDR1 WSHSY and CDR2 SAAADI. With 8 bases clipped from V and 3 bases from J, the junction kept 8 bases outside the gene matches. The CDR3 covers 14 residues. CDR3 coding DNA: TGCGCCAGCTGGACAGGGTCCCTATACACTGAAGCTTTCTTT. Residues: CASWTGSLYTEAFF.

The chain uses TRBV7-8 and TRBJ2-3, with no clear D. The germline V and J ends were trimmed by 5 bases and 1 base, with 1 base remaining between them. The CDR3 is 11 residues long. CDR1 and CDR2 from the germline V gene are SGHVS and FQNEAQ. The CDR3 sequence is CASSRTDTQYF. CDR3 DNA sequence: TGTGCCAGCAGCCGCACAGATACGCAGTATTTT.